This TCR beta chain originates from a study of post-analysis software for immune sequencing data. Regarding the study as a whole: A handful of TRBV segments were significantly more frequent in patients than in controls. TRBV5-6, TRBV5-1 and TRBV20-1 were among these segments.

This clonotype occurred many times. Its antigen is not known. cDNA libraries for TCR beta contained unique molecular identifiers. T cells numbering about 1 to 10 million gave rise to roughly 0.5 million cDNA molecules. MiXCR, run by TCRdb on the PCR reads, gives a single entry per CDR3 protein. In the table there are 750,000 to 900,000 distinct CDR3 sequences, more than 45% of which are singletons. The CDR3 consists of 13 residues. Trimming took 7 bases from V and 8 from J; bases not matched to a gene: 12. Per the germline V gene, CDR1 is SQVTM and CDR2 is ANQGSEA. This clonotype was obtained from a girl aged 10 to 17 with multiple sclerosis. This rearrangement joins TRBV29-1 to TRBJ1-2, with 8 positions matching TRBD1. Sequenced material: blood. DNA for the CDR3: TGCAGCGCTCCCCCTAGGACAGGGCTCGGCTACACCTTC. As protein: CSAPPRTGLGYTF. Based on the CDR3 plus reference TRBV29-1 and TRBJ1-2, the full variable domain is SAVISQKPSRDICQRGTSLTIQCQVDSQVTMMFWYRQQPGQSLTLIATANQGSEATYESGFVIDKFPISRPNLTFSTLTVSNMSPEDSSIYLCSAPPRTGLGYTFGSGTRLTVV.